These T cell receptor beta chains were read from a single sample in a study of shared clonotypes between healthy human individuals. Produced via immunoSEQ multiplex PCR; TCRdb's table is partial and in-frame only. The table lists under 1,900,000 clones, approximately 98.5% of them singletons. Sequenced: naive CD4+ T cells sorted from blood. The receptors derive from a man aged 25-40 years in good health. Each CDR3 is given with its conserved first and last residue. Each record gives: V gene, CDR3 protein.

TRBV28 CASILGGTGGAASF
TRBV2 CASMLAESSYNEQFF
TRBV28 CASSDSGFGRRAEKLFF
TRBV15 CATRTSGTTGELFF
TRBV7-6 CASSPEGNRGQIGYTF
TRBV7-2 CASSLGPLAGGGKQFF
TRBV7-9 CASSQQGQETQYF
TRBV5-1 CASSLRDRPKTDYEQYF
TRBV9 CASSVENSGNTIYF
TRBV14 CASSQRLADNEQFF
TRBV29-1 CSAEGPEAYEQYF
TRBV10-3 CAISDPQGNEQYF
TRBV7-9 CASSLAASGRADTQYF
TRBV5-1 CASSFGDQETQYF
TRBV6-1 CASSESTGGIRSNQPQHF
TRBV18 CASSPPVPKNNEQFF
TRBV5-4 CASSKPGPIYEQYF
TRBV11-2 CASSLNSPGIQETQYF
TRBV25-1 CASSDPRSTGREQYF
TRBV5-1 CASSPEGQGGYEQYF
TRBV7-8 CASSLVAGQDQGNQPQHF
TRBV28 CASSFGTSTDTQYF
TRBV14 CASSQVLVQYF
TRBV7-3 CASGWTENTEAFF
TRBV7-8 CASSPRRAVETQYF
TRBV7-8 CASSSRDRPHYEQYF
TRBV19 CASTAGASTDTQYF
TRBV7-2 CASSRPDRAGANYEQYF
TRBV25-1 CASSELTSGSYNEQFF
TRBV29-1 CSVRTGEREQYF
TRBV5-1 CASSWNTANTGELFF
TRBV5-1 CASSFLAGGGKETQYF
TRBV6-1 CASRGQVNQPQHF
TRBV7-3 CASSSGTGIETQYF
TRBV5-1 CASTSSTGSYEQYF
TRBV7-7 CASSLTDGSSYEQYF
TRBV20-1 CSATRTDTQYF
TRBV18 CASSPFRESTDTQYF
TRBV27 CASSFQRGSKETQYF
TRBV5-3 CARKYESGELFF
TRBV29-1 CSVEESREGPMFF
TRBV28 CASSSPGLNTEAFF
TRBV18 CASSPWAGSTDTQYF
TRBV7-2 CASSPGTHSGANVLTF
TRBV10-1 CASREGLAGGSEQFF
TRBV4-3 CASSQDLSRTSTDTQYF
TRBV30 CAWSALRTSGRLLDEQYF
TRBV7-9 CASNLAGSTDTQYF
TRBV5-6 CASSLTPGTGSYNEQFF
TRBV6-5 CASRAGTFSSYEQYF
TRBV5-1 CASTIAGNEQFF
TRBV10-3 CAIKTVENTEAFF